This T cell receptor beta chain comes out of a study of T-cell memory formation after mild COVID-19. On the study more broadly: Across donors, TCR clusters were largely donor specific.

5'RACE primed from the constant segment yielded TCR alpha and TCR beta cDNA libraries bearing sample barcodes and UMIs. TCRdb re-called the 5' RACE reads with MiXCR, one entry per CDR3 protein. The table includes almost 350,000 distinct CDR3 sequences, about 20% detected once. Broader study findings: Day 15 to 85 contractors were CD4/CD8 balanced; later expanders leaned CD4+. Largely, contracting CD4+ clones fell within CM and EM, and contracting CD8+ clones within EMRA.

Trimming took off 3 bases at V and 3 bases at J, with 14 bases between the two ends. Per germline, CDR1 MNHEY and CDR2 SMNVEV (reference sequence). This CDR3 has 15 amino acids. On this clonotype: Its antigen remains unidentified.

The sequencing input was PBMCs or a T cell subset sorted from them (not recorded which). The sequence was obtained from a man aged 18-30 years who had mild COVID-19 (a few samples of this study predate the infection). Cell type and time point are not known. The chain uses TRBV27 and TRBJ2-5, with a weak D call TRBD2 (6 bases). The CDR3 nucleotides are TGTGCCAGCAGTTTGGCAGGGAGGATGAAAGAGACCCAGTACTTC. Amino acids: CASSLAGRMKETQYF.